Listed below are T cell receptor beta chains from one sample, sequenced in a study of blood T cell repertoires in COVID-19. Sequencing used immunoSEQ multiplex PCR; TCRdb keeps in-frame clones, though not all of them. The sample records 310,000 or so clones, around nine tenths being singletons. The sample consisted of peripheral blood. The receptor set was obtained from a woman aged 45-59 years with active or convalescent COVID-19. The CDR3 runs from the conserved cysteine through the conserved F or W. Each record gives: J gene, clone size, V gene, D gene, CDR3 DNA, CDR3 protein. A D gene is named only where the DNA matches it firmly. Not all rows give a size; the values are once, few, many and, for expanded clones, a class.

J: TRBJ2-7; size: NA; V: TRBV7-2; D: TRBD1; DNA: TGTGCCAGCAGCTTAAAGGGACAGGGGCTCCTATCCTACGAGCAGTACTTC; CDR3: CASSLKGQGLLSYEQYF
J: TRBJ1-3; size: NA; V: TRBV30; D: NA; DNA: TGTGCCTGGGGCAGGTTCGGCTTTGGAAACACCATATATTTT; CDR3: CAWGRFGFGNTIYF
J: TRBJ2-7; size: NA; V: TRBV19; D: TRBD2; DNA: TGTGCCAGTAGTCCCTCCGGGGGGAGTCCCTACGAGCAGTACTTC; CDR3: CASSPSGGSPYEQYF
J: TRBJ1-5; size: NA; V: TRBV18; D: TRBD1; DNA: TGTGCCAGCTCAGCTAGACAGGGGGCGCGGGGCAATCAGCCCCAGCATTTT; CDR3: CASSARQGARGNQPQHF
J: TRBJ1-1; size: NA; V: TRBV7-3; D: TRBD1; DNA: TGTGCCAGCAGCTCTGGGACAGTGAACACTGAAGCTTTCTTT; CDR3: CASSSGTVNTEAFF
J: TRBJ1-5; size: NA; V: TRBV19; D: NA; DNA: TGTGCCAGTAGTCTCCGACAGTATAGCAATCAGCCCCAGCATTTT; CDR3: CASSLRQYSNQPQHF
J: TRBJ1-3; size: once; V: TRBV19; D: NA; DNA: TGTGCCAGTAGCCCCGACAGAGGAAACACCATATATTTT; CDR3: CASSPDRGNTIYF
J: TRBJ1-1; size: NA; V: TRBV18; D: NA; DNA: TGTGCCAGCTCACCTAACCAGGCAGGGCCCTTGAACACTGAAGCTTTCTTT; CDR3: CASSPNQAGPLNTEAFF
J: TRBJ2-2; size: NA; V: TRBV10-3; D: NA; DNA: TGTGCCATCAGTGGGGCCCCGGGGGTCCCCAACACCGGGGAGCTGTTTTTT; CDR3: CAISGAPGVPNTGELFF
J: TRBJ1-5; size: NA; V: TRBV19; D: TRBD1; DNA: TGTGCCAGTAGTATAATAGGACAGGGAGATCAGCCCCAGCATTTT; CDR3: CASSIIGQGDQPQHF
J: TRBJ2-7; size: NA; V: TRBV3-1/TRBV3-2; D: TRBD2; DNA: TGTGCCAGCAGCCATGGGACTAGCGGAGTAGAATTCGAGCAGTACTTC; CDR3: CASSHGTSGVEFEQYF
J: TRBJ1-3; size: NA; V: TRBV7-2; D: NA; DNA: TGTGCCAGCAGCGTAAGAGCAGGCTCTGGAAACACCATATATTTT; CDR3: CASSVRAGSGNTIYF
J: TRBJ1-2; size: NA; V: TRBV25-1; D: NA; DNA: TGTGCCAGCAGTGAAGTGGGGGGGAGCTATGGCTACACCTTC; CDR3: CASSEVGGSYGYTF
J: TRBJ1-5; size: NA; V: TRBV19; D: NA; DNA: TGTGCCAGTAGTATCTTAGCAGATAGCAATCAGCCCCAGCATTTT; CDR3: CASSILADSNQPQHF
J: TRBJ1-3; size: once; V: TRBV19; D: NA; DNA: TGTGCCAGTAGTACAGGCGTTGGAAACACCATATATTTT; CDR3: CASSTGVGNTIYF
J: TRBJ2-1; size: NA; V: TRBV6-5; D: TRBD2; DNA: TGTGCCAGCAGCCGGAGACTAGCGGATTACAATGAGCAGTTCTTC; CDR3: CASSRRLADYNEQFF
J: TRBJ1-2; size: NA; V: TRBV6-2/TRBV6-3; D: NA; DNA: TGTGCCAGCAGCCCGATCGGTGGCAGGGGATGGGACGGCTACACCTTC; CDR3: CASSPIGGRGWDGYTF
J: TRBJ1-5; size: NA; V: TRBV27; D: NA; DNA: TGTGCCAGCAGTTTACTTAATAGCAATCAGCCCCAGCATTTT; CDR3: CASSLLNSNQPQHF
J: TRBJ2-2; size: NA; V: TRBV7-6; D: NA; DNA: TGTGCCAGCAGCCCTCAGGGGGGAACGAACACCGGGGAGCTGTTTTTT; CDR3: CASSPQGGTNTGELFF
J: TRBJ1-1; size: NA; V: TRBV6-2/TRBV6-3; D: TRBD1; DNA: TGTGCCAGCAGTTCCTCAGGGGGCTTTGGAGCTTTCTTT; CDR3: CASSSSGGFGAFF
J: TRBJ1-2; size: NA; V: TRBV28; D: NA; DNA: TGTGCCAGCAGTTTAACTGTCCTCCCTAACTATGGCTACACCTTC; CDR3: CASSLTVLPNYGYTF
J: TRBJ1-4; size: NA; V: TRBV5-1; D: NA; DNA: TGCGCCAGCAGCTCTCCCGGGGGGCCTAATGAAAAACTGTTTTTT; CDR3: CASSSPGGPNEKLFF
J: TRBJ1-5; size: few; V: TRBV29-1; D: TRBD1; DNA: TGCAGCGTTGGGGACAGCTACAATCAGCCCCAGCATTTT; CDR3: CSVGDSYNQPQHF
J: TRBJ2-1; size: NA; V: TRBV27; D: NA; DNA: TGTGCCAGCAGGGCGGGAATTGCGGGGGCCCTCTACAATGAGCAGTTCTTC; CDR3: CASRAGIAGALYNEQFF
J: TRBJ1-5; size: NA; V: TRBV18; D: NA; DNA: TGTGCCAGCTCACCTAACCAGGGGCAGGACCAGCCCCAGCATTTT; CDR3: CASSPNQGQDQPQHF
J: TRBJ2-3; size: NA; V: TRBV19; D: TRBD2; DNA: TGTGCCAGTAGTAGCAGACGATCCCTAGCGGGGGGGCCTATGGGCACAGATACGCAGTATTTT; CDR3: CASSSRRSLAGGPMGTDTQYF
J: TRBJ2-5; size: NA; V: TRBV18; D: NA; DNA: TGTGCCAGCTCATCTCAGGGAGGTGAAGAGACCCAGTACTTC; CDR3: CASSSQGGEETQYF
J: TRBJ2-3; size: NA; V: TRBV6-5; D: NA; DNA: TGTGCCAGCAGTCGGACAATAGAAACAGATACGCAGTATTTT; CDR3: CASSRTIETDTQYF
J: TRBJ2-7; size: once; V: TRBV27; D: TRBD2; DNA: TGTGCCAGCAGTTTGGGGGGGAGCTCCTACGAGCAGTACTTC; CDR3: CASSLGGSSYEQYF
J: TRBJ2-7; size: NA; V: TRBV11-2; D: NA; DNA: TGTGCCAGCAGCTTGCCTCTCGGGCAGGGCCCCGTCTACGAGCAGTACTTC; CDR3: CASSLPLGQGPVYEQYF
J: TRBJ2-3; size: NA; V: TRBV15; D: TRBD1; DNA: TGTGCCACCAGCAGAAGGACAGGCAACTCGGATACGCAGTATTTT; CDR3: CATSRRTGNSDTQYF
J: TRBJ1-2; size: NA; V: TRBV27; D: NA; DNA: TGTGCCAGCAGTTTATCGGCCAGTCGCTATGGCTACACCTTC; CDR3: CASSLSASRYGYTF
J: TRBJ1-5; size: few; V: TRBV19; D: TRBD1; DNA: TGTGCCAGTAGTACACAGGGGTGGAAGAGTCAGCCCCAGCATTTT; CDR3: CASSTQGWKSQPQHF
J: TRBJ2-2; size: NA; V: TRBV7-9; D: NA; DNA: TGTGCCAGCAGCTTCCCCCGTCCGAACACCGGGGAGCTGTTTTTT; CDR3: CASSFPRPNTGELFF
J: TRBJ2-3; size: NA; V: TRBV5-5; D: NA; DNA: TGTGCCAGCAGCTTGCAGGGAAAGCTAGATACGCAGTATTTT; CDR3: CASSLQGKLDTQYF
J: TRBJ1-4; size: NA; V: TRBV7-2; D: NA; DNA: TGTGCCAGCAGCCTCAGCGGATATGAAAAACTGTTTTTT; CDR3: CASSLSGYEKLFF
J: TRBJ1-3; size: NA; V: TRBV30; D: NA; DNA: TGTGCCTGGTATGGAGGGGGAAACACCATATATTTT; CDR3: CAWYGGGNTIYF
J: TRBJ1-1; size: NA; V: TRBV28; D: NA; DNA: TGTGCCAGCACCCAGGCAGGGTCCACTGAAGCTTTCTTT; CDR3: CASTQAGSTEAFF
J: TRBJ1-4; size: NA; V: TRBV5-1; D: TRBD1; DNA: TGCGCCAGCAGCTTGTCAGGGGGGTTAACTAATGAAAAACTGTTTTTT; CDR3: CASSLSGGLTNEKLFF